These 19 T cell receptor beta chains originate from one sample sequenced in a study of T cell responses to AZD1222 COVID-19 vaccine. Profiled with immunoSEQ multiplex PCR; TCRdb holds only in-frame clones, not every one. The sample includes 120,000 or so clones, 75% to 90% of them seen just once. The starting material was peripheral blood, obtained on day 0 of MenACWY control vaccination. These receptors were taken from an adult in good health.

The rearrangement joins TRBV6-5 to TRBJ1-1, with D maybe TRBD1 (6 bases). From germline, CDR1 is MNHEY and CDR2 SVGAGI. The V and J ends lost 8 bases and 5 bases respectively, with 15 bases between them. CDR3 length: 13 amino acids. The CDR3 bases are TGTGCCAGCGGTAGAACAGGGTCGACTGAAGCTTTCTTT. This sequence encodes CASGRTGSTEAFF.

This clone occurred once. V and J are TRBV18 and TRBJ2-7, with 7 nucleotides matching TRBD2. J was trimmed by 3 bases and V by 3 bases; bases with no gene match: 5. The germline V gene encodes CDR1 KGHSH and CDR2 LQKENI. CDR3 length equals 14 residues. The DNA for the CDR3 is TGTGCCAGCTCACCCCAGGGCGGGAGCTACGAGCAGTACTTC. Protein sequence: CASSPQGGSYEQYF.

The chain has TRBV5-1 and TRBJ2-7; TRBD1 aligns across 7 bases. The germline CDR1 and CDR2 sequences are SGHRS and YFSETQ. The CDR3 totals 14 residues. V was clipped by 3 bases and J by 3 bases; unmatched bases: 6. CDR3: CASSSGQDGYEQYF. CDR3 in DNA: TGCGCCAGCAGCTCCGGACAGGATGGCTACGAGCAGTACTTC.

The CDR3 DNA reads TGTGCCAGCAGCCCGGGGGTCGAGCAGTACTTC. Its protein is CASSPGVEQYF. V usage is TRBV6-5 and J usage is TRBJ2-7, with D maybe TRBD2 (6 bases). Trimming pared 6 bases from V and 6 bases from J, leaving 9 bases between. The CDR3 is made up of 11 amino acids. The V gene's germline CDR1 is MNHEY and CDR2 SVGAGI.

This clone has just one count. The V and J genes are TRBV7-2 and TRBJ2-4; TRBD1 agrees at 8 bases. The CDR3 loop spans 16 amino acids. The V and J ends lost 5 bases and 7 bases, in that order; junction bases with no gene match: 13. Germline assignment: CDR1 SGHTA and CDR2 FQGNSA. This CDR3 reads CASSRRGQGAGNIQYF. The CDR3 region has the DNA TGTGCCAGCAGCCGCCGAGGTCAGGGGGCCGGGAACATTCAGTACTTC.

The genes are TRBV7-8 and TRBJ1-1; TRBD1 is a possible D gene (5 bases). The V end lost 8 bases, the J end lost 1 base, and 11 bases lay between the germline ends. The CDR3 runs 13 residues. CDR1 is SGHVS, CDR2 FQNEAQ, per germline. The CDR3 region is CASRDGKNTEAFF. In DNA form, the CDR3 reads TGTGCCAGCCGGGACGGTAAGAACACTGAAGCTTTCTTT.

The chain carries TRBV10-1 and TRBJ2-5; TRBD1 might be the D (6 bases). Trimming left V 0 bases short and J 1 base short, with 9 bases between. CDR3 length: 15 residues. Per the germline V gene, CDR1 is WNHNN and CDR2 is SYGVQD (reference sequence). CDR3 DNA: TGCGCCAGCAGTGAGTCGGGGGCGGCCCAAGAGACCCAGTACTTC. Translated, it gives CASSESGAAQETQYF.

The genes are TRBV7-9 and TRBJ2-3; 7 bases align to TRBD2. Germline CDR1 SEHNR, CDR2 FQNEAQ (reference sequence). Trimming cost V 6 bases and J 2 bases; bases outside gene matches: 8. The CDR3 spans 15 residues. The CDR3 coding sequence is TGTGCCAGCAGTGCCCCCCTAGCGGACACAGATACGCAGTATTTT. Translated: CASSAPLADTDTQYF.

The V call is TRBV30, the J call TRBJ2-1, with 7 bases aligning to TRBD1. The V segment lost 5 bases and the J segment 9 bases; nucleotides outside the gene matches: 10. CDR1 is GTSNPN and CDR2 is SVGIG in the germline V gene (reference sequence). This CDR3 spans 13 amino acids. Here the CDR3 reads CAWASGQPSEQFF. CDR3 DNA sequence: TGTGCCTGGGCCTCGGGACAGCCCAGTGAGCAGTTCTTC.

The chain has TRBV15 and TRBJ2-2, with TRBD2 as a possible D gene (5 bases). Germline assignment: CDR1 LNHNV and CDR2 YYDKDF (reference sequence). There are 17 residues in the CDR3. The V and J ends lost 0 bases and 3 bases respectively, with 14 bases between them. CDR3 loop: CATSRDAEAGDTGELFF. Written as DNA, the CDR3 is TGTGCCACCAGCAGAGATGCGGAGGCCGGCGACACCGGGGAGCTGTTTTTT. Based on the CDR3 plus reference TRBV15 and TRBJ2-2, the full variable domain is DAMVIQNPRYQVTQFGKPVTLSCSQTLNHNVMYWYQQKSSQAPKLLFHYYDKDFNNEADTPDNFQSRRPNTSFCFLDIRSPGLGDTAMYLCATSRDAEAGDTGELFFGEGSRLTVL.

CDR3 loop: CAISGGLGTESYNEQFF. In DNA, the CDR3 is TGTGCCATCAGTGGCGGTCTGGGGACAGAGAGCTACAATGAGCAGTTCTTC. This sequence joins TRBV10-3 and TRBJ2-1; TRBD1 aligns across 7 bases. With V trimmed by 4 bases and J by 3 bases, 12 bases remained unmatched. The CDR3 totals 17 residues. From germline, CDR1 is ENHRY and CDR2 SYGVKD.

The rearrangement joins TRBV5-4 to TRBJ1-2; D possibly corresponds to TRBD1 (5 bases). V lost 3 bases and J lost 4, with 13 bases in between. CDR3 length: 14 residues. Germline CDR1 and CDR2: SGHNT and YYREEE (reference sequence). As DNA, the CDR3 is TGTGCCAGCAGCTCTGATGCAGGGAGCTATGGCTACACCTTC. Residues: CASSSDAGSYGYTF.

With regard to this clone: Within the sample, other DNA sequences also encode this same CDR3. The CDR3 DNA is TGCAGCGTGGGGACAGGGACCTACGAGCAGTACTTC. It is translated as CSVGTGTYEQYF. The chain couples TRBV29-1 to TRBJ2-7, with 9 nucleotides matching TRBD1. CDR1 and CDR2 from the germline V gene are SQVTM and ANQGSEA. V was clipped by 6 bases and J by 2 bases; unmatched bases: 2. This CDR3 is built from 12 residues.

The chain recombines TRBV5-1 with TRBJ1-5, with TRBD1 as a possible D gene (5 bases). This CDR3 comprises 15 residues. V was shortened by 0 bases and J by 6 bases, with 13 bases between the two germline ends. Germline V gives CDR1 SGHRS, CDR2 YFSETQ. The CDR3 here is CASSLAGERSQPQHF. CDR3 nucleotides: TGCGCCAGCAGCTTGGCGGGGGAGAGGAGTCAGCCCCAGCATTTT.

V and J are TRBV5-8 and TRBJ1-3; D is perhaps TRBD1 (5 bases). CDR1 SGHTS and CDR2 YDEGEE come from the germline V gene. Trimming pared 0 bases from V and 0 bases from J, leaving 7 bases between. CDR3 length equals 15 residues. The CDR3 sequence is CASSLGQSSGNTIYF. DNA for the CDR3: TGTGCCAGCAGCTTGGGACAGTCCTCTGGAAACACCATATATTTT.

The rearrangement joins TRBV19 to TRBJ1-4; D call uncertain. Trimming took 5 bases from V and 7 from J, leaving 17 bases between them. CDR3 length: 15 amino acids. The germline gives CDR1 LNHDA, CDR2 SQIVND (reference sequence). The CDR3 loop is CASSEVLGFGEKLFF. The CDR3 DNA follows: TGTGCCAGTAGTGAAGTTTTGGGATTCGGTGAAAAACTGTTTTTT.

The chain links TRBV6-2 or TRBV6-3 to TRBJ1-1; D uncertain. The CDR3 is made up of 13 amino acids. With 1 base removed from V and 6 bases from J, the gap between germline ends came to 9 bases. CDR1 MNHEY and CDR2 SVGEGT come from the germline V gene. Written as DNA, the CDR3 is TGTGCCAGCAGTTACTTCGGGAGGGCTGAAGCTTTCTTT. Translating it yields CASSYFGRAEAFF.

This rearrangement joins TRBV7-6 to TRBJ1-6; TRBD1 matches 7 bases. This CDR3 comprises 15 residues. V dropped 5 bases and J dropped 7; count of bases not matched to a gene: 8. The germline V gene has CDR1 SGHVS and CDR2 FNYEAQ. The CDR3 here is CASSPGDRRNSPLHF. The CDR3 DNA reads as TGTGCCAGCAGCCCCGGGGACAGAAGGAATTCACCCCTCCACTTT.

This clone was counted once. The V and J genes are TRBV19 and TRBJ2-1; 9 bases line up with TRBD1. Germline V gives CDR1 LNHDA, CDR2 SQIVND (reference sequence). The CDR3 has 15 amino acids. The J segment lost 7 bases and the V segment lost 5 bases, leaving 9 bases of the junction unmatched. CDR3 sequence reads: CASSPVGTGWNEQFF. The CDR3 DNA reads TGTGCCAGTAGTCCCGTCGGGACAGGGTGGAATGAGCAGTTCTTC.